These 32 T cell receptor beta chains were all obtained from the same sample, sequenced in a study of identical twins. One entry per CDR3 protein, called by TCRdb with MiXCR from the 5' RACE reads. The sample carries about 520,000 distinct CDR3 sequences, 20% to 25% recorded once. In addition, the sample was reused for a study of T cells expressing NK-cell markers.

Material: CD4+ T cells sorted from blood. The source of these receptors is a woman under 30 in good health.

This clonotype was counted a few times. The chain uses TRBV7-2 and TRBJ2-7; D is possibly TRBD1 (6 bases). The CDR3 loop spans 13 amino acids. In germline, CDR1 is SGHTA, CDR2 FQGNSA. Trimming took off 6 bases at V and 3 bases at J, with 12 bases between the two ends. This CDR3 is CASSFDRIYEQYF. The CDR3 nucleotides read TGTGCCAGCAGTTTTGACAGGATCTACGAGCAGTACTTC.

Comments on this clonotype: An end of the junction does not agree with germline; a read error may underlie this. This sequence joins TRBV30 and TRBJ2-7; weak D call: TRBD2 (5 bases). The germline gives CDR1 GTSNPN, CDR2 SVGIG (reference sequence). This CDR3 has 11 residues. The CDR3 nucleotides read TGTGCCTGGGGAGGAACGCTTCGGACCGATTTC. Residues: CAWGGTLRTDF.

The V call is TRBV12-3 or TRBV12-4, the J call TRBJ2-1, with 8 nucleotides matching TRBD2. Trimming at V came to 3 bases and at J to 0 bases, leaving 7 bases not matched to a gene. The CDR3 covers 17 residues. The CDR3 protein is CASSFPPGRASYNEQFF. The CDR3 coding sequence is TGTGCCAGCAGTTTCCCCCCCGGGAGGGCCTCCTACAATGAGCAGTTCTTC.

This rearrangement joins TRBV6-5 to TRBJ1-1; D gene uncertain. Germline values: CDR1 MNHEY, CDR2 SVGAGI. The CDR3 loop spans 13 amino acids. The V and J ends lost 2 bases and 1 base respectively, with 5 bases between them. CDR3 nucleotides: TGTGCCAGCAGTTACCAGACGAACACTGAAGCTTTCTTT. It encodes CASSYQTNTEAFF.

The J gene is TRBJ2-1, the V gene TRBV20-1; D is unresolved. There are 12 residues in the CDR3. The V and J ends lost 0 bases and 6 bases respectively, with 6 bases between them. The germline V gene encodes CDR1 DFQATT and CDR2 SNEGSKA (reference sequence). The CDR3 sequence: CSARDVSNEQFF. CDR3 DNA: TGCAGTGCTAGAGATGTTAGCAATGAGCAGTTCTTC.

The V call is TRBV19, the J call TRBJ1-5; TRBD1 aligns across 7 bases. J was trimmed by 9 bases and V by 7 bases; bases with no gene match: 12. The CDR3 runs 14 residues. Germline V CDR1 and CDR2: LNHDA, SQIVND (reference sequence). CDR3 DNA sequence: TGTGCCAGTAAGACAGGGTCTTCCCCTGGGCCCCAGCATTTT. Its translation is CASKTGSSPGPQHF.

This clonotype has more than one count but fewer than ten. The chain has TRBV4-2 and TRBJ2-7; D not resolved. CDR3 size: 16 residues. CDR1 and CDR2 from the germline V gene are LGHNA and YNFKEQ. The ends were cut back, 1 base at V and 5 bases at J, with 18 bases in the middle. In DNA, the CDR3 is TGTGCCAGCAGCCAAGGTGCGGCCGATCTATGGGACGAGCAGTACTTC. Its translation: CASSQGAADLWDEQYF.

V gene TRBV9 combines with J gene TRBJ2-5; D perhaps matches TRBD2 (5 bases). Germline CDR1 and CDR2: SGDLS and YYNGEE. There are 14 residues in the CDR3. The V gene lost 2 bases and the J gene lost 1 base, with 9 bases spanning the gap. CDR3 sequence (DNA): TGTGCCAGCAGCGTTCGAGGGTCCCAAGAGACCCAGTACTTC. Translated, it gives CASSVRGSQETQYF. The complete variable domain, with remaining parts taken from reference TRBV9 and TRBJ2-5, reads DSGVTQTPKHLITATGQRVTLRCSPRSGDLSVYWYQQSLDQGLQFLIQYYNGEERAKGNILERFSAQQFPDLHSELNLSSLELGDSALYFCASSVRGSQETQYFGPGTRLLVL.

This clonotype occurred a few times. This chain joins TRBV7-2 and TRBJ2-7, with a possible D match to TRBD2 (6 bases). Trimming stripped 5 bases from V and 5 bases from J, with 16 bases between. The CDR3 is made up of 14 amino acids. Germline V gives CDR1 SGHTA, CDR2 FQGNSA. The CDR3 loop is CASSTRHGGNEQYF. In DNA form, the CDR3 reads TGTGCCAGCAGCACTCGACATGGCGGGAACGAGCAGTACTTC.

This clonotype has ten or more counts. The chain employs TRBV12-3 or TRBV12-4 and TRBJ2-5; no clear D. Trimming removed 5 bases from V and 4 bases from J, with 17 bases in between. The CDR3 spans 15 residues. The CDR3 is CASSPRTAARETQYF. DNA of the CDR3: TGTGCCAGCAGTCCGAGGACCGCGGCTAGAGAGACCCAGTACTTC.

The gene calls are TRBV5-5 and TRBJ2-2; possibly TRBD2 for D (6 bases). The CDR3 has 18 amino acids. Germline CDR1 reads SGHKS; CDR2 reads YYEKEE (reference sequence). Trimming removed 2 bases from V and 4 bases from J, with 21 bases in between. CDR3 nucleotide sequence: TGTGCCAGCAGCTTCCTTATCGCTAGCGATAGGGGCACCGGGGAGCTGTTTTTT. Its protein is CASSFLIASDRGTGELFF.

The table lists this clonotype with many counts. The rearrangement joins TRBV12-3 or TRBV12-4 to TRBJ2-7; TRBD1 aligns across 10 bases. V lost 5 bases to trimming and J lost 7 bases; unmatched junction nucleotides: 14. This CDR3 region has 16 residues. This CDR3 reads CASSPPPGQGTREQYF. CDR3 nucleotide sequence: TGTGCCAGCAGTCCCCCCCCGGGACAGGGGACTAGGGAGCAGTACTTC.

This clonotype has more than one count but fewer than ten. The rearrangement joins TRBV6-2 or TRBV6-3 to TRBJ2-2, with D hard to call. CDR1 MNHEY and CDR2 SVGEGT come from the germline V gene. The CDR3 totals 15 residues. The V and J ends lost 8 bases and 4 bases respectively, with 17 bases between them. For the CDR3, the DNA is TGTGCCAGCTCTGTAGTCAGGACCTCCACCGGGGAGCTGTTTTTT. As protein: CASSVVRTSTGELFF.

V is TRBV6-5 and J is TRBJ2-1; D gene ambiguous. The V end lost 7 bases, the J end lost 6 bases, and 7 bases lay between the germline ends. Per germline, CDR1 MNHEY and CDR2 SVGAGI. The CDR3 sequence is 11 residues long. The CDR3 protein is CASTGRNEQFF. The CDR3 nucleotides are TGTGCCAGCACGGGCCGCAATGAGCAGTTCTTC.

The chain is built from TRBV7-2 and TRBJ2-7; possibly TRBD1 for D (6 bases). V lost 5 bases to trimming and J lost 12 bases, with 17 bases between them. This CDR3 has 12 residues. Germline loops: CDR1 SGHTA, CDR2 FQGNSA. CDR3 sequence: CASSLRRVGGYF. In DNA, the CDR3 is TGTGCCAGCAGCCTTCGGCGGGTAGGGGGGTACTTC. The full variable domain, in which reference TRBV7-2 and TRBJ2-7 provide the parts outside the CDR3, is GAGVSQSPSNKVTEKGKDVELRCDPISGHTALYWYRQSLGQGLEFLIYFQGNSAPDKSGLPSDRFSAERTGGSVSTLTIQRTQQEDSAVYLCASSLRRVGGYFGPGTRLTVT.

This clonotype was counted ten times or more. The chain employs TRBV5-1 and TRBJ2-3; D call uncertain. The V gene lost 0 bases and the J gene lost 0 bases, with 8 bases spanning the gap. Germline CDR1 SGHRS, CDR2 YFSETQ. The CDR3 spans 15 residues. The CDR3 coding sequence is TGCGCCAGCAGCTTGGCCTCGGGTAGCACAGATACGCAGTATTTT. This codes for CASSLASGSTDTQYF.

The genes are TRBV20-1 and TRBJ2-3; unclear D gene. Germline values: CDR1 DFQATT, CDR2 SNEGSKA (reference sequence). The CDR3 is 14 amino acids. Trimming left V 3 bases short and J 5 bases short, with 15 bases between. Here the CDR3 reads CSASPRFIGDTQYF. The CDR3, as DNA: TGCAGTGCTAGCCCTAGGTTTATCGGAGATACGCAGTATTTT.

The V gene is TRBV25-1, the J gene TRBJ2-3; D tentatively fits TRBD1 or TRBD2 (6 bases each). The V end was cut by 6 bases, the J end by 6 bases, with 13 bases between. Germline CDR1 is MGHDK and CDR2 is SYGVNS. The CDR3 sequence is 13 residues long. The CDR3 DNA reads TGTGCCAGCAGAACGGGGGCACGGGATACGCAGTATTTT. Its translation: CASRTGARDTQYF.

Only a few counts were recorded for this clonotype. The rearrangement links TRBV29-1 to TRBJ1-2, with D perhaps matching TRBD1 (5 bases). V lost 7 bases and J 2 bases, leaving 17 bases between the germline ends. CDR1 is SQVTM and CDR2 is ANQGSEA in the germline V gene. The length of the CDR3 is 14 residues. DNA of the CDR3: TGCAGCGCCTGGGACGGCCTCTTGAACTATGGCTACACCTTC. It translates to CSAWDGLLNYGYTF.

This clonotype was seen a handful of times. This rearrangement joins TRBV19 to TRBJ1-2; TRBD1 matches 8 bases. V gave up 3 bases and J gave up 7 bases; unmatched junction bases: 4. Germline V CDR1 and CDR2: LNHDA, SQIVND (reference sequence). There are 13 residues in the CDR3. CDR3 loop: CASSIPGTGGYTF. The CDR3 DNA reads TGTGCCAGTAGTATCCCTGGGACAGGTGGCTACACCTTC.

The V gene is TRBV5-1, the J gene TRBJ1-6; the D is unclear. The CDR3 is 16 residues long. Trimming stripped 0 bases from V and 4 bases from J, with 11 bases between. Germline assignment: CDR1 SGHRS and CDR2 YFSETQ. The chain's CDR3 is CASSLASGTYNSPLHF. CDR3 DNA sequence: TGCGCCAGCAGCTTGGCCTCGGGAACTTATAATTCACCCCTCCACTTT.

This clonotype was counted at least ten times. The gene calls are TRBV4-3 and TRBJ1-2; 7 bases align to TRBD1. Trimming removed 4 bases from V and 5 bases from J; junction bases left unmatched: 7. CDR3 size: 14 residues. Germline values: CDR1 LGHNA, CDR2 YSLEER. The CDR3 DNA is TGCGCCAGCAGCCTCCGAGGGGGCTCATATGGCTACACCTTC. Residues: CASSLRGGSYGYTF.

V usage is TRBV7-9 and J usage is TRBJ2-7, with 10 bases that match TRBD1. Germline V lookup: CDR1 SEHNR, CDR2 FQNEAQ (reference sequence). There are 14 residues in the CDR3. J was trimmed by 5 bases and V by 3 bases; bases with no gene match: 4. The CDR3: CASSFLTGGNEQYF. The CDR3 region has the DNA TGTGCCAGCAGCTTTCTGACAGGGGGCAACGAGCAGTACTTC.

V gene TRBV19 combines with J gene TRBJ2-4; D possibly corresponds to TRBD2 (6 bases). The V and J ends lost 7 bases and 9 bases respectively, with 25 bases between them. CDR1 and CDR2 (germline): LNHDA, SQIVND (reference sequence). CDR3 size: 16 residues. DNA for the CDR3: TGTGCCAGTAAGGCAACGGCGGGCCTCCTCGGGGGCATTCAGTACTTC. It encodes CASKATAGLLGGIQYF.

This rearrangement joins TRBV18 to TRBJ2-7, with D possibly being TRBD2 (6 bases). The V end lost 3 bases, the J end lost 3 bases, and 15 bases lay between the germline ends. CDR1 KGHSH and CDR2 LQKENI come from the germline V gene. The CDR3 contains 15 residues. The CDR3 DNA follows: TGTGCCAGCTCACCGAGAGCGCGGACTATCTACGAGCAGTACTTC. Translation: CASSPRARTIYEQYF.

This clonotype was picked up one time. The chain is built from TRBV6-1 and TRBJ1-2; 7 bases agree with TRBD1. Germline V gives CDR1 MNHNS, CDR2 SASEGT. The V and J ends lost 4 bases and 7 bases, in that order; junction bases with no gene match: 6. This CDR3 has 13 residues. DNA for the CDR3: TGTGCCAGCAGTGTTTGGGACAGACCTGGCTACACCTTC. Its protein is CASSVWDRPGYTF.

This sequence joins TRBV5-1 and TRBJ1-3, with D unclear. Germline loops: CDR1 SGHRS, CDR2 YFSETQ. The CDR3 loop spans 15 amino acids. Between the trimmed V and J ends, which lost 4 bases and 0 bases, there was a span of 11 bases. CDR3 residues: CASSEYGSSGNTIYF. For the CDR3, the DNA is TGCGCCAGCAGCGAGTACGGTAGCTCTGGAAACACCATATATTTT.

CDR3 region: CACGTVANYGYTF. In DNA form, the CDR3 reads TGTGCCTGCGGGACAGTTGCTAACTATGGCTACACCTTC. This chain joins TRBV6-1 and TRBJ1-2; 7 bases agree with TRBD1. Looked up from germline, CDR1 is MNHNS and CDR2 is SASEGT. J was trimmed by 0 bases and V by 11 bases; bases with no gene match: 6. The length of the CDR3 is 13 residues.

The chain is built from TRBV27 and TRBJ1-6, with D hard to call. The CDR3 loop spans 15 amino acids. Germline loops: CDR1 MNHEY, CDR2 SMNVEV (reference sequence). Trimming removed 1 base at V and 0 bases at J, with 4 bases between. The CDR3, as DNA: TGTGCCAGCAGTTTATTCGGCTCCTATAATTCACCCCTCCACTTT. This sequence encodes CASSLFGSYNSPLHF.

The V gene is TRBV12-3 or TRBV12-4, the J gene TRBJ1-4, with D hard to call. This CDR3 has 12 residues. Trimming pared 3 bases from V and 12 bases from J, leaving 11 bases between. This CDR3 reads CASSLGPAELFF. The CDR3 DNA is TGTGCCAGCAGTTTGGGCCCGGCAGAACTGTTTTTT.

The rearrangement joins TRBV6-2 or TRBV6-3 to TRBJ1-5, with D perhaps TRBD1 (5 bases). V lost 10 bases, J lost 4 bases, and 11 bases lay in between. This CDR3 contains 12 residues. The V gene's germline CDR1 is MNHEY and CDR2 SVGEGT. As DNA, the CDR3 is TGTGCCACCCAAGAGGGGAATCAGCCCCAGCATTTT. Its protein product is CATQEGNQPQHF.

The chain combines TRBV7-8 with TRBJ2-3, with TRBD2 as a possible D gene (6 bases). Germline CDR1 SGHVS, CDR2 FQNEAQ. Trimming pared 4 bases from V and 5 bases from J, leaving 13 bases between. This CDR3 is 14 amino acids long. The CDR3 nucleotides read TGTGCCAGCAGCTCGGTCGGGGGTAGAGATACGCAGTATTTT. It encodes CASSSVGGRDTQYF.